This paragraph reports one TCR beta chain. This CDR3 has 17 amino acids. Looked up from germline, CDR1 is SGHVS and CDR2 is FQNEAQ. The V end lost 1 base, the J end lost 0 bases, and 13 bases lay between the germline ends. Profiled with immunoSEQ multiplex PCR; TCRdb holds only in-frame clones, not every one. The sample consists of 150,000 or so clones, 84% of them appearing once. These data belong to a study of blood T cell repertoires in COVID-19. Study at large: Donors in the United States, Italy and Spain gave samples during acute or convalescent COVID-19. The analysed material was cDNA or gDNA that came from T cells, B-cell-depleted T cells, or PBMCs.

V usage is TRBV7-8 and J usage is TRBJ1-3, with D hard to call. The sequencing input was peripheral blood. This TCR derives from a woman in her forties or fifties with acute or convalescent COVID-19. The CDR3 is CASSLGRRRDSGNTIYF. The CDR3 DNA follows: TGTGCCAGCAGCTTAGGGAGGCGGCGTGACTCTGGAAACACCATATATTTT.